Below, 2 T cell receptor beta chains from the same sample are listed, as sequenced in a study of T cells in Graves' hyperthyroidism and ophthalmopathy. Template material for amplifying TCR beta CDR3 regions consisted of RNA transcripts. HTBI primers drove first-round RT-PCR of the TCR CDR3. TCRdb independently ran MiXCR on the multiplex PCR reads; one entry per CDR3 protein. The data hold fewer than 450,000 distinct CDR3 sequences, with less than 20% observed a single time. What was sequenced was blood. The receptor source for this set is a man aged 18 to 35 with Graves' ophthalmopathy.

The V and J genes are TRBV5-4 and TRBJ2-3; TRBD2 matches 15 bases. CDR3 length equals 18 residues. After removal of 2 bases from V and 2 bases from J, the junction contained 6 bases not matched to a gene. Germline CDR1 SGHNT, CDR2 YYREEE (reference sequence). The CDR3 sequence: CASSLGGLAGGHTDTQYF. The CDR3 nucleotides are TGTGCCAGCAGCTTAGGGGGACTAGCGGGGGGTCACACAGATACGCAGTATTTT.

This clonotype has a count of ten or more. The CDR3 nucleotides read TGTGCCAGCAGTTTAGGGGGACTAGCGGGGGGGCAAGATACGCAGTATTTT. Its translation: CASSLGGLAGGQDTQYF. This chain connects TRBV28 to TRBJ2-3; 16 bases are shared with TRBD2. The germline CDR1 and CDR2 sequences are MDHEN and SYDVKM. The V and J ends lost 2 bases and 5 bases, in that order; junction bases with no gene match: 4. The CDR3 length is 17 residues.